Listed here are 30 T cell receptor beta chains from one sample, sequenced in a study of cytomegalovirus exposure and HLA in healthy donors. A multiplex PCR was run with 60 Vbeta primers and 13 Jbeta primers. Generated by immunoSEQ multiplex PCR, the TCRdb table keeps only in-frame clones and is missing some. In total, the table holds 70,000 or so clones. The sample consisted of PBMCs. The origin of the receptors is a female donor in good health and CMV-seropositive.

On this clone itself: One end of the junction fails to match germline, which may point to a read error. The chain employs TRBV6-6 and TRBJ2-7; D unclear. The CDR3 has 15 residues. From germline, CDR1 is MNHNY and CDR2 SVGAGI (reference sequence). CDR3: CASSYSRAGSDEQYF. In nucleotides, the CDR3 is TGTGCCAGCAGTTACTCGAGAGCAGGCTCCGACGAGCAGTACTTC.

In regard to this clone: No conserved phenylalanine or tryptophan is present at the end of the CDR3, so a read error is the likely explanation. The chain carries TRBV10-3 and TRBJ2-7; 8 nucleotides line up with TRBD1. Unmatched junction bases numbered 4, after V lost 6 bases and J lost 0 bases. Germline V gene lookup returns CDR1 ENHRY and CDR2 SYGVKD. This CDR3 has 14 residues. The CDR3 DNA follows: TGTGCCATCAGCTTCGGACAGGGCTCCTACGAGCAGTACCTC. Its protein product is CAISFGQGSYEQYL.

This rearrangement joins TRBV6-5 to TRBJ1-1, with D maybe TRBD1 (6 bases). The germline V gene has CDR1 MNHEY and CDR2 SVGAGI. The CDR3 covers 14 residues. The V end was cut by 7 bases, the J end by 5 bases, with 17 bases between. Here the CDR3 reads CASNNRDKRTEAFF. As DNA, the CDR3 is TGTGCCAGCAACAACAGGGATAAGAGAACTGAAGCTTTCTTT.

The chain carries TRBV27 and TRBJ1-4, with TRBD1 matching 8 bases. CDR1 is MNHEY and CDR2 is SMNVEV in the germline V gene (reference sequence). The V gene end was trimmed by 6 bases and the J gene end by 8 bases; junction bases not matched to a gene: 11. The CDR3 sequence is 15 residues long. CDR3 in amino acids: CASSPAGGGREKLFF. Here the CDR3 DNA reads TGTGCCAGCAGCCCTGCAGGGGGCGGACGGGAAAAACTGTTTTTT. Looking up the rest from reference TRBV27 and TRBJ1-4 gives the full variable domain: EAQVTQNPRYLITVTGKKLTVTCSQNMNHEYMSWYRQDPGLGLRQIYYSMNVEVTDKGDVPEGYKVSRKEKRNFPLILESPSPNQTSLYFCASSPAGGGREKLFFGSGTQLSVL.

This chain connects TRBV30 to TRBJ2-3, with TRBD2 matching 10 bases. This CDR3 is built from 17 residues. From germline, CDR1 is GTSNPN and CDR2 SVGIG (reference sequence). After removal of 4 bases from V and 5 bases from J, the junction contained 15 bases not matched to a gene. CDR3 in amino acids: CAWTLGTSAPRGDTQYF. The DNA of the CDR3 is TGTGCCTGGACGCTCGGGACTAGCGCGCCGAGGGGAGATACGCAGTATTTT. Looking up the rest from reference TRBV30 and TRBJ2-3 gives the full variable domain: SQTIHQWPATLVQPVGSPLSLECTVEGTSNPNLYWYRQAAGRGLQLLFYSVGIGQISSEVPQNLSASRPQDRQFILSSKKLLLSDSGFYLCAWTLGTSAPRGDTQYFGPGTRLTVL.

The chain combines TRBV30 with TRBJ2-3; 11 bases are a match to TRBD2. V lost 7 bases to trimming and J lost 4 bases; unmatched junction nucleotides: 7. The length of the CDR3 is 14 residues. CDR1 is GTSNPN, CDR2 SVGIG, per germline (reference sequence). The CDR3 spells CAFLTSGNADTQYF. The DNA for the CDR3 is TGTGCCTTCCTGACTAGCGGGAATGCAGATACGCAGTATTTT.

The chain joins TRBV11-2 to TRBJ2-7; 9 bases are a match to TRBD1. V shed 5 bases and J 2 bases; nucleotides not matched to a gene: 4. This CDR3 is 14 amino acids long. The germline gives CDR1 SGHAT, CDR2 FQNNGV. The CDR3 region is CASSDRDRAYEQYF. The CDR3 nucleotides read TGTGCCAGCAGCGACCGGGACAGGGCCTACGAGCAGTACTTC.

This rearrangement joins TRBV6-4 to TRBJ2-1, with 12 bases aligning to TRBD2. This CDR3 is built from 13 residues. The ends lost 4 bases at V and 10 bases at J; junction bases unmatched: 2. Germline V gives CDR1 MRHNA, CDR2 SNTAGT. CDR3 in DNA: TGTGCCAGCAGTGCTAGCGGGAGGGCCGAGCAGTTCTTC. It is translated as CASSASGRAEQFF.

The genes are TRBV6-1 and TRBJ2-3; a possible D gene is TRBD1 (6 bases). V was shortened by 0 bases and J by 4 bases, with 11 bases between the two germline ends. From germline, CDR1 is MNHNS and CDR2 SASEGT. The CDR3 consists of 15 residues. The CDR3 sequence is CASSEAETGSDTQYF. In DNA, the CDR3 is TGTGCCAGCAGTGAAGCAGAGACAGGATCAGATACGCAGTATTTT.

The chain is built from TRBV14 and TRBJ2-5, with 9 bases aligning to TRBD1. J gave up 5 bases and V 3 bases, and 10 bases lay outside the gene matches. Germline lookup yields CDR1 SGHDN and CDR2 FVKESK. This CDR3 is built from 16 residues. The CDR3 sequence: CASSHLTGGTGETQYF. The CDR3 nucleotides read TGTGCCAGCAGCCATCTCACAGGGGGCACGGGGGAGACCCAGTACTTC.

CDR3 protein: CASSDDTRYGYTF. In DNA, the CDR3 is TGTGCCAGCAGTGATGACACCCGATATGGCTACACCTTC. This chain connects TRBV25-1 to TRBJ1-2, with D uncertain. This CDR3 region has 13 residues. V was pared by 3 bases and J by 5 bases, with 10 bases between. CDR1 is MGHDK and CDR2 is SYGVNS in the germline V gene.

V and J are TRBV6-1 and TRBJ1-1; D perhaps matches TRBD1 (6 bases). The CDR3 covers 13 residues. V was pared by 2 bases and J by 8 bases, with 12 bases between. Germline V gene sequence: CDR1 MNHNS, CDR2 SASEGT. CDR3 sequence: CASSEMVGHEAFF. In nucleotides, the CDR3 is TGTGCCAGCAGTGAAATGGTGGGACACGAAGCTTTCTTT.

The chain uses TRBV30 and TRBJ2-7, with 7 bases lining up with TRBD2. The CDR3 extends over 14 amino acids. CDR1 GTSNPN and CDR2 SVGIG come from the germline V gene (reference sequence). The V and J ends lost 3 bases and 5 bases, in that order; junction bases with no gene match: 10. The CDR3 DNA sequence: TGTGCCTGGAGACCTAAGCGGGGTGGCCACGAGCAGTACTTC. Protein product: CAWRPKRGGHEQYF.

The chain links TRBV29-1 to TRBJ1-4; 7 nucleotides align to TRBD1. Trimming removed 7 bases from V and 6 bases from J; junction bases left unmatched: 5. The CDR3 is 12 residues long. Germline V gives CDR1 SQVTM, CDR2 ANQGSEA. The CDR3 DNA is TGCAGCGGGACAGGTTTAGATGAAAAACTGTTTTTT. Translation gives CSGTGLDEKLFF.

The V gene is TRBV5-4, the J gene TRBJ1-1; 11 nucleotides align to TRBD1. V lost 4 bases, J lost 5 bases, and 4 bases stayed unmatched. This CDR3 is built from 14 residues. Germline lookup yields CDR1 SGHNT and CDR2 YYREEE (reference sequence). CDR3 bases: TGTGCCAGCAGCGGACAGGGGGCGGGTACTGAAGCTTTCTTT. Protein sequence: CASSGQGAGTEAFF.

This rearrangement joins TRBV19 to TRBJ2-3, with D unresolved. Germline assignment: CDR1 LNHDA and CDR2 SQIVND (reference sequence). There are 12 residues in the CDR3. Trimming took 7 bases from V and 4 from J, leaving 9 bases between them. As DNA, the CDR3 is TGTGCCAGTACCGCGGATGCAGATACGCAGTATTTT. This translates into CASTADADTQYF.

The gene calls are TRBV7-3 and TRBJ1-1, with 7 positions matching TRBD1. Germline lookup yields CDR1 SGHTA and CDR2 FQGTGA. CDR3 length equals 15 residues. With 3 bases clipped from V and 3 bases from J, the junction kept 7 bases outside the gene matches. The CDR3 loop is CASSLTGHGDTEAFF. The CDR3 DNA follows: TGTGCCAGCAGCTTGACAGGGCATGGGGACACTGAAGCTTTCTTT.

The chain uses TRBV6-5 and TRBJ1-2; 8 positions match TRBD1. Germline CDR1 and CDR2: MNHEY and SVGAGI. J gave up 4 bases and V 5 bases, and 9 bases lay outside the gene matches. This CDR3 is built from 15 residues. CDR3 in amino acids: CASSPQGAIPYGYTF. The CDR3 region has the DNA TGTGCCAGCAGTCCTCAGGGGGCCATCCCCTATGGCTACACCTTC.

The chain is built from TRBV7-9 and TRBJ1-1, with D possibly TRBD1 on 6 matching bases. Trimming took 6 bases from V and 0 from J, leaving 11 bases between them. The CDR3 runs 14 residues. Germline loops: CDR1 SEHNR, CDR2 FQNEAQ (reference sequence). CDR3 nucleotide sequence: TGTGCCAGCAGGACAGGACAACTGAACACTGAAGCTTTCTTT. Translating it yields CASRTGQLNTEAFF.

The V gene is TRBV2, the J gene TRBJ1-3; 8 bases agree with TRBD1. This CDR3 comprises 14 residues. CDR1 and CDR2 from the germline V gene are SNHLY and FYNNEI. J gave up 4 bases and V 6 bases, and 5 bases lay outside the gene matches. The CDR3 protein is CASRQQGGGNTIYF. The CDR3 DNA reads TGTGCCAGCAGGCAACAGGGGGGCGGAAACACCATATATTTT.

The chain uses TRBV9 and TRBJ2-7; 9 bases are a match to TRBD1. Unmatched junction bases numbered 7, after V lost 3 bases and J lost 6 bases. The germline V gene has CDR1 SGDLS and CDR2 YYNGEE. The CDR3 is 14 amino acids. Here the CDR3 DNA reads TGTGCCAGCAGCGACGGACAGGGGAGGGGCGAGCAGTACTTC. This gives the protein CASSDGQGRGEQYF.

The chain employs TRBV9 and TRBJ1-2, with TRBD1 matching over 8 bases. Trimming took 0 bases from V and 8 from J; bases not matched to a gene: 0. CDR1 and CDR2 (germline): SGDLS, YYNGEE. This CDR3 has 12 residues. The CDR3 nucleotides are TGTGCCAGCAGCGTAGCAGGGGGCGGCTACACCTTC. As protein: CASSVAGGGYTF.

This chain uses TRBV9 with TRBJ1-1, with unresolved D. There are 13 residues in the CDR3. Germline V gene sequence: CDR1 SGDLS, CDR2 YYNGEE. Trimming stripped 1 base from V and 2 bases from J, with 6 bases between. DNA of the CDR3: TGTGCCAGCAGCGTACAGGTAAACACTGAAGCTTTCTTT. Protein sequence: CASSVQVNTEAFF.

V usage is TRBV9 and J usage is TRBJ2-2; D remains unclear. V gave up 6 bases and J gave up 0 bases, with 6 bases separating them. In germline, CDR1 is SGDLS, CDR2 YYNGEE. The CDR3 extends over 13 amino acids. CDR3 sequence: CASNAANTGELFF. DNA for the CDR3: TGTGCCAGCAACGCGGCGAACACCGGGGAGCTGTTTTTT.

The J gene is TRBJ1-2, the V gene TRBV5-1, with TRBD1 matching over 8 bases. The CDR3 is made up of 14 amino acids. Germline V gene sequence: CDR1 SGHRS, CDR2 YFSETQ. After removal of 4 bases from V and 4 bases from J, the junction contained 6 bases not matched to a gene. The CDR3 DNA follows: TGCGCCAGCAGCCCATCTCAGGGGGCCTATGGCTACACCTTC. The encoded protein is CASSPSQGAYGYTF.

This sequence joins TRBV28 and TRBJ2-5, with 10 nucleotides matching TRBD1. Germline values: CDR1 MDHEN, CDR2 SYDVKM. The CDR3 is made up of 13 amino acids. V shed 6 bases, J shed 6 bases, and the junction held 4 bases outside the gene matches. CDR3 coding DNA: TGTGCCAGCAGCCCGGGACAGGGGAAGACCCAGTACTTC. Translated, it gives CASSPGQGKTQYF.

The rearrangement links TRBV7-2 to TRBJ1-2; TRBD1 might be the D (6 bases). Trimming took off 5 bases at V and 4 bases at J, with 11 bases between the two ends. The germline V gene encodes CDR1 SGHTA and CDR2 FQGNSA. CDR3 length: 13 residues. CDR3 region: CASSPQDSYGYTF. CDR3 in DNA: TGTGCCAGCAGCCCCCAGGACAGCTATGGCTACACCTTC.

The chain links TRBV4-1 to TRBJ2-7; 8 bases map to TRBD1. Looked up from germline, CDR1 is MGHRA and CDR2 is YSYEKL. This CDR3 region has 14 residues. Trimming removed 4 bases from V and 1 base from J; junction bases left unmatched: 3. The CDR3 region has the DNA TGCGCCAGCAGCCCCGGGACAGGATCCTACGAGCAGTACTTC. Translation: CASSPGTGSYEQYF.

On this clone: The junction differs from germline at one of its ends, possibly a read error. The same CDR3 can be traced to other DNA sequences in this sample. This chain joins TRBV6-5 and TRBJ1-6; D possibly corresponds to TRBD1 (5 bases). The CDR3 sequence is 13 residues long. Germline CDR1 is MNHEY and CDR2 is SVGAGI. The CDR3 region is CASSYGHSSPLHF. The CDR3 region has the DNA TGTGCCAGCAGTTACGGACATTCTTCACCCCTACACTTT.

J is TRBJ1-2 and V is TRBV7-2, with 9 bases lining up with TRBD1. The germline CDR1 and CDR2 sequences are SGHTA and FQGNSA. There are 14 residues in the CDR3. V was pared by 3 bases and J by 6 bases, with 5 bases of the junction left unmatched. CDR3 nucleotides: TGTGCCAGCAGCTTCGGACAGGGGAGCGATGGCTACACCTTC. Protein: CASSFGQGSDGYTF. The full variable domain, its missing parts supplied by reference TRBV7-2 and TRBJ1-2, is GAGVSQSPSNKVTEKGKDVELRCDPISGHTALYWYRQSLGQGLEFLIYFQGNSAPDKSGLPSDRFSAERTGGSVSTLTIQRTQQEDSAVYLCASSFGQGSDGYTFGSGTRLTVV.